The clone carrying this T cell receptor (beta chain) has at least ten counts. Antigen unknown. By quantitative 5'-RACE with molecular barcodes, the TCR beta libraries were made. MiXCR was run by TCRdb on the 5' RACE reads, yielding one entry per CDR3 protein. This sample has 450,000 to 550,000 distinct CDR3 sequences; about 5.2% occur once, and the top ten carry roughly 3.2%. The CDR3 runs 14 residues. V was clipped by 1 base and J by 5 bases; unmatched bases: 5. The germline CDR1 and CDR2 sequences are MNHEY and SVGAGI. This sample is drawn from a study of CD8 T cells in ankylosing spondylitis. Study conclusions and caveats: The study identified a TCR beta motif of roughly eight highly homologous variants that appeared characteristic of ankylosing spondylitis blood.

The origin of this receptor is a male donor with ankylosing spondylitis. The V gene is TRBV6-5, the J gene TRBJ2-7; 7 bases map to TRBD2. Material for sequencing was blood, either unsorted or a sorted T cell fraction (not recorded which). CDR3 region: CASSYYGGGDEQYF. CDR3 DNA: TGTGCCAGCAGTTACTATGGGGGGGGTGACGAGCAGTACTTC.